These 17 T cell receptor beta chains came from one sample sequenced in a study of blood T cell repertoires in COVID-19 (TCRdb year 2020). The method behind the library was the immunoSEQ multiplex PCR assay. TCRdb holds this immuneACCESS table with in-frame rearrangements only. Some clones are missing; in checked studies, unresolved V genes explain under half, and the rest has no known cause. The sample table contains approximately 270,000 clones; only one count was recorded for roughly nine tenths of them. The top ten hold 0.95% to 1.5% of the sample. The sample was PBMCs or T cells enriched from blood (not recorded which). Source of these receptors: a human donor in a cohort exposed to, infected with or recovered from COVID-19 (not recorded which). The donor label of this sample is uncertain.

The chain is built from TRBV7-9 and TRBJ2-7; TRBD2 might be the D (6 bases). The CDR3 length is 14 residues. Germline V gives CDR1 SEHNR, CDR2 FQNEAQ (reference sequence). The V end was cut by 2 bases, the J end by 4 bases, with 12 bases between. The CDR3 is CASSLSREEYEQYF. The CDR3 nucleotides read TGTGCCAGCAGCTTAAGTAGGGAGGAGTACGAGCAGTACTTC.

Only a few counts were recorded for this clone. The chain recombines TRBV6-1 with TRBJ2-7, with 8 bases matching TRBD1. Germline V lookup: CDR1 MNHNS, CDR2 SASEGT. The CDR3 has 13 amino acids. The J segment lost 9 bases and the V segment lost 3 bases, leaving 7 bases of the junction unmatched. The CDR3 protein is CASSDDRGTVQYF. The CDR3 DNA is TGTGCCAGCAGTGACGACAGGGGAACCGTGCAGTACTTC.

The rearrangement joins TRBV12-3 or TRBV12-4 to TRBJ2-7; 9 bases map to TRBD1. The CDR3 spans 13 residues. Germline trimming cut 6 bases from V and 5 bases from J; bases unmatched to any gene: 5. CDR3 DNA: TGTGCCAGCAGCGGACAGGGGTTAAACGAGCAGTACTTC. Amino acids: CASSGQGLNEQYF.

V usage is TRBV7-3 and J usage is TRBJ2-1, with D unresolved. The CDR3 spans 15 residues. V gave up 2 bases and J gave up 0 bases, with 8 bases separating them. CDR1 is SGHTA, CDR2 FQGTGA, per germline. The CDR3 DNA sequence: TGTGCCAGCAGCTTAGACACGCGCTCCTACAATGAGCAGTTCTTC. This codes for CASSLDTRSYNEQFF.

DNA for the CDR3: TGCGCCAGCAGCTACGGGACAGGGGATAATTCACCCCTCCACTTT. This gives the protein CASSYGTGDNSPLHF. The chain employs TRBV5-1 and TRBJ1-6, with 10 bases lining up with TRBD1. Germline loops: CDR1 SGHRS, CDR2 YFSETQ. The V and J ends lost 3 bases and 5 bases, in that order; junction bases with no gene match: 2. The CDR3 extends over 15 amino acids.

The rearrangement links TRBV5-1 to TRBJ1-1; TRBD1 agrees at 9 bases. Germline V CDR1 and CDR2: SGHRS, YFSETQ. The V segment lost 5 bases and the J segment 10 bases; nucleotides outside the gene matches: 9. CDR3 length: 13 residues. CDR3 sequence reads: CASRTGDRDSAFF. The CDR3 nucleotides are TGCGCCAGCAGGACGGGGGACAGGGACTCAGCTTTCTTT.

This clone was found once. The chain recombines TRBV5-1 with TRBJ1-4; TRBD1 matches at 8 bases. This CDR3 spans 15 amino acids. Germline V CDR1 and CDR2: SGHRS, YFSETQ. V lost 4 bases to trimming and J lost 5 bases; unmatched junction nucleotides: 7. The CDR3 sequence: CASSPRQGTNEKLFF. CDR3 DNA: TGCGCCAGCAGCCCCCGACAGGGGACGAATGAAAAACTGTTTTTT.

This clone occurred a few times. The chain employs TRBV5-1 and TRBJ1-3, with TRBD1 matching 7 bases. This CDR3 spans 14 amino acids. From germline, CDR1 is SGHRS and CDR2 YFSETQ. The ends lost 3 bases at V and 3 bases at J; junction bases unmatched: 3. CDR3 protein: CASSWDSLGNTIYF. The CDR3 nucleotides are TGCGCCAGCAGCTGGGACAGTCTTGGAAACACCATATATTTT.

The sample holds a few counts of this clone. The V gene is TRBV5-8, the J gene TRBJ1-2, with D perhaps TRBD1 (5 bases). The germline gives CDR1 SGHTS, CDR2 YDEGEE. The CDR3 runs 16 residues. Trimming left V 1 base short and J 0 bases short, with 13 bases between. The CDR3 here is CASSLPTGLANYGYTF. The CDR3, as DNA: TGTGCCAGCAGCTTGCCCACAGGCCTAGCTAACTATGGCTACACCTTC. The full variable domain, in which reference TRBV5-8 and TRBJ1-2 provide the parts outside the CDR3, is EAGVTQSPTHLIKTRGQQATLRCSPISGHTSVYWYQQALGLGLQFLLWYDEGEERNRGNFPPRFSGRQFPNYSSELNVNALELEDSALYLCASSLPTGLANYGYTFGSGTRLTVV.

This clone showed up just a few times. A read error may produce the germline difference seen at one junction end. This chain joins TRBV6-5 and TRBJ2-2, with D perhaps TRBD1 (5 bases). Germline CDR1 MNHEY, CDR2 SVGAGI. CDR3 size: 15 residues. This chain's CDR3 is CASSDSQGTAGELFF. In DNA form, the CDR3 reads TGTGCCAGCAGTGACTCTCAGGGAACCGCCGGGGAGCTGTTTTTT.

V usage is TRBV21-1 and J usage is TRBJ1-2. TRBV21-1 is classified as a pseudogene. The CDR3 is made up of 13 amino acids. The CDR3 protein is CASSKRRGGGYTF. CDR3 DNA: TGTGCCAGCAGCAAAAGGAGGGGCGGGGGCTACACCTTC.

The rearrangement joins TRBV11-2 to TRBJ2-1, with 7 nucleotides matching TRBD2. The V gene's germline CDR1 is SGHAT and CDR2 FQNNGV. This CDR3 is built from 16 residues. V was pared by 3 bases and J by 9 bases, with 14 bases of the junction left unmatched. CDR3 residues: CASSFLSGDIGSEQFF. In DNA, the CDR3 is TGTGCCAGCAGCTTCTTAAGCGGGGATATAGGGAGTGAGCAGTTCTTC.

The gene calls are TRBV7-9 and TRBJ1-2; TRBD1 matches at 9 bases. This CDR3 comprises 14 residues. Trimming took 1 base from V and 6 from J; bases not matched to a gene: 3. Germline CDR1 is SEHNR and CDR2 is FQNEAQ (reference sequence). CDR3 sequence (DNA): TGTGCCAGCAGCTTAGGTGGGACAGGGCATGGCTACACCTTC. It is translated as CASSLGGTGHGYTF.

The V and J genes are TRBV5-4 and TRBJ2-5, with TRBD1 as a possible D gene (5 bases). This CDR3 contains 14 residues. Trimming left V 5 bases short and J 2 bases short, with 13 bases between. Germline V gene data show CDR1 as SGHNT and CDR2 as YYREEE (reference sequence). CDR3 DNA: TGTGCCAGCAGATCCCAGGGTCGGCAAGAGACCCAGTACTTC. Translating gives CASRSQGRQETQYF.

The DNA for the CDR3 is TGTGCCAGCAGCAACCCCGCCAGGAACTCTGGAAACACCATATATTTT. Residues: CASSNPARNSGNTIYF. The chain employs TRBV25-1 and TRBJ1-3; D call uncertain. CDR3 length: 16 residues. Trimming removed 6 bases from V and 0 bases from J, with 15 bases in between. Germline lookup yields CDR1 MGHDK and CDR2 SYGVNS.

This chain uses TRBV5-4 with TRBJ1-6; the D gene is possibly TRBD1 (6 bases). Germline loops: CDR1 SGHNT, CDR2 YYREEE (reference sequence). The CDR3 runs to 16 residues. V shed 2 bases and J shed 6 bases, with 15 bases lying between them. The CDR3 nucleotides read TGTGCCAGCAGCTTATCGCGAGACAGGAGTAATTCACCCCTCCACTTT. Translating it yields CASSLSRDRSNSPLHF.

The rearrangement uses TRBV7-9 and TRBJ2-1; 8 nucleotides align to TRBD1. The J segment lost 5 bases and the V segment lost 2 bases, leaving 5 bases of the junction unmatched. Per germline, CDR1 SEHNR and CDR2 FQNEAQ (reference sequence). The CDR3 has 15 amino acids. Here the CDR3 DNA reads TGTGCCAGCAGCTTATCGGGACAGGATAACAATGAGCAGTTCTTC. This encodes CASSLSGQDNNEQFF. Looking up the rest from reference TRBV7-9 and TRBJ2-1 gives the full variable domain: DTGVSQNPRHKITKRGQNVTFRCDPISEHNRLYWYRQTLGQGPEFLTYFQNEAQLEKSRLLSDRFSAERPKGSFSTLEIQRTEQGDSAMYLCASSLSGQDNNEQFFGPGTRLTVL.